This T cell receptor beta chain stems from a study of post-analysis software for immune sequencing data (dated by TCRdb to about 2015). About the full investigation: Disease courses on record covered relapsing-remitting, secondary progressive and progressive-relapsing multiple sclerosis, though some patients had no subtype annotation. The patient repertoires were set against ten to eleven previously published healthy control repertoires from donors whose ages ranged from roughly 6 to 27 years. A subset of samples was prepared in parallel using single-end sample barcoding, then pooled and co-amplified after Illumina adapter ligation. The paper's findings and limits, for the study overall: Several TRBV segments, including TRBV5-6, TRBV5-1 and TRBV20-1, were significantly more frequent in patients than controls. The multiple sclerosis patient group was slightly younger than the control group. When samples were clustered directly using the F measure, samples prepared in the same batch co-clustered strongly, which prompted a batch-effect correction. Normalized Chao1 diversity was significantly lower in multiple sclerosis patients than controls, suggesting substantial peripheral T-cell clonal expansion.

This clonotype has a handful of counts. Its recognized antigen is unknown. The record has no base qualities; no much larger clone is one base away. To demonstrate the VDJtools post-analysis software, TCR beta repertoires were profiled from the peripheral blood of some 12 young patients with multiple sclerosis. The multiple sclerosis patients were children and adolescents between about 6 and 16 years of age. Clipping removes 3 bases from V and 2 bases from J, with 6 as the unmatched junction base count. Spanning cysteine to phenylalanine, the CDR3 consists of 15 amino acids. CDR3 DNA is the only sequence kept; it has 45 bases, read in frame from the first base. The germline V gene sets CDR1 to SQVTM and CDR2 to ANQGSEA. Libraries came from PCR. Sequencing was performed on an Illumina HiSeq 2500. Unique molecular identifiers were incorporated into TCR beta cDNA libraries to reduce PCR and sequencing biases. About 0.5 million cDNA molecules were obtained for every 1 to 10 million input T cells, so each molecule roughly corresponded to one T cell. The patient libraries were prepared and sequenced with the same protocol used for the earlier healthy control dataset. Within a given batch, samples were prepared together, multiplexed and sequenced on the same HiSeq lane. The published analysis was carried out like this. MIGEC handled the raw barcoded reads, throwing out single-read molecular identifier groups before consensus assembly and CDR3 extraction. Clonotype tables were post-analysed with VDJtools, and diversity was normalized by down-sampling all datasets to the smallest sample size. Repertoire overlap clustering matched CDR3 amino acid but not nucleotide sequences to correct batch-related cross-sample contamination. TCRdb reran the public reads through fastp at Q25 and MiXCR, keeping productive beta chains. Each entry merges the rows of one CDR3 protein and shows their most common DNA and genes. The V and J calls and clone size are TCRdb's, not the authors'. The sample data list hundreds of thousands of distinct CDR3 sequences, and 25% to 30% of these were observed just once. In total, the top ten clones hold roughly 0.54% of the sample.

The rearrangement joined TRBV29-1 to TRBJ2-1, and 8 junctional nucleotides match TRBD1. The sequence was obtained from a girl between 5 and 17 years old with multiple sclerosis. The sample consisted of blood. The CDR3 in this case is CSVDVGQGTYNEQFF. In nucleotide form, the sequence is TGCAGCGTTGATGTAGGACAGGGAACCTACAATGAGCAGTTCTTC.